The table lists the clone carrying this TCR beta chain with many counts. Amplified TCR beta CDR3 regions came from RNA transcripts. The HTBI set primed first-round TCR CDR3 RT-PCR. TCRdb re-analysed the multiplex PCR reads in MiXCR, keeping a single row per CDR3 protein. Here the sample spans around 520,000 distinct CDR3 sequences, around 14% being singletons. Germline values: CDR1 SGHRS, CDR2 YFSETQ. This CDR3 comprises 13 residues. The germline V and J ends were trimmed by 4 bases and 9 bases, with 11 bases remaining between them. The data derive from a study of T cells in Graves' hyperthyroidism and ophthalmopathy.

The receptor comes from a woman younger than 35 with Graves' hyperthyroidism. The sample taken for sequencing was blood. The rearrangement joins TRBV5-1 to TRBJ1-6, with D maybe TRBD1 (5 bases). The CDR3 loop reads CASSTDRLSPLHF. The CDR3 coding sequence is TGCGCCAGCAGCACCGACAGACTTTCACCCCTCCACTTT.